The 25 T cell receptor beta chains in this list originate from one sample, sequenced in a study of T cell responses to AZD1222 COVID-19 vaccine. Here immunoSEQ multiplex PCR was the method, and the copy in TCRdb shows in-frame clones only, minus some. The sample has about 110,000 clones, around 91% seen once. Sequencing was performed on peripheral blood, taken on day 0 of AZD1222 vaccination. Receptors originate from an adult in good health.

This chain connects TRBV6-5 to TRBJ1-1; D ambiguous. The V and J ends lost 5 bases and 10 bases respectively, with 23 bases between them. Germline CDR1 reads MNHEY; CDR2 reads SVGAGI. This CDR3 has 15 residues. The CDR3 spells CASSQLLFSGVGAFF. In DNA form, the CDR3 reads TGTGCCAGCAGTCAACTCCTTTTTTCTGGGGTCGGAGCTTTCTTT.

The chain combines TRBV9 with TRBJ1-1; 10 bases fit TRBD1. Trimming at V came to 4 bases and at J to 1 base, leaving 4 bases not matched to a gene. The CDR3 contains 15 residues. CDR1 and CDR2 (germline): SGDLS, YYNGEE. The CDR3 sequence is CASSFRDRGNTEAFF. The CDR3 region has the DNA TGTGCCAGCAGCTTTCGGGACAGGGGGAACACTGAAGCTTTCTTT. Together with reference TRBV9 and TRBJ1-1, the CDR3 gives the full variable domain: DSGVTQTPKHLITATGQRVTLRCSPRSGDLSVYWYQQSLDQGLQFLIQYYNGEERAKGNILERFSAQQFPDLHSELNLSSLELGDSALYFCASSFRDRGNTEAFFGQGTRLTVV.

This clone was counted a single time. The DNA for the CDR3 is TGTGCCAGCAGTTTAACAGGGAATATGAACACTGAAGCTTTCTTT. Protein: CASSLTGNMNTEAFF. The genes are TRBV28 and TRBJ1-1, with D tentatively TRBD1 (6 bases). V lost 2 bases and J lost 0, with 10 bases in between. Germline V gene sequence: CDR1 MDHEN, CDR2 SYDVKM. The CDR3 consists of 15 residues.

The CDR3 sequence: CAWRGGTGGDSPLHF. CDR3 nucleotide sequence: TGTGCCTGGAGGGGAGGGACAGGGGGAGATTCACCCCTCCACTTT. The V and J genes are TRBV30 and TRBJ1-6, with TRBD1 matching 11 bases. This CDR3 has 15 amino acids. The germline V gene has CDR1 GTSNPN and CDR2 SVGIG (reference sequence). The V gene end was trimmed by 3 bases and the J gene end by 8 bases; junction bases not matched to a gene: 6. Together with reference TRBV30 and TRBJ1-6, the CDR3 gives the full variable domain: SQTIHQWPATLVQPVGSPLSLECTVEGTSNPNLYWYRQAAGRGLQLLFYSVGIGQISSEVPQNLSASRPQDRQFILSSKKLLLSDSGFYLCAWRGGTGGDSPLHFGNGTRLTVT.

V gene TRBV4-3 combines with J gene TRBJ1-4; D is possibly TRBD1 (5 bases). The CDR3 has 15 amino acids. V dropped 0 bases and J dropped 13 bases, with 18 bases sitting between them. Germline CDR1 LGHNA, CDR2 YSLEER. CDR3 sequence (DNA): TGCGCCAGCAGCCAAGAAGCGAGACAGCATCAGAGACTGTTTTTT. Translation: CASSQEARQHQRLFF.

The chain uses TRBV10-3 and TRBJ2-3, with TRBD1 matching over 7 bases. The CDR3 runs 18 residues. Germline V gene lookup returns CDR1 ENHRY and CDR2 SYGVKD. After removal of 4 bases from V and 1 base from J, the junction contained 14 bases not matched to a gene. CDR3 amino acids: CAISGPGQRNQRTDTQYF. The CDR3 DNA reads as TGTGCCATCAGTGGCCCGGGACAGCGTAACCAACGCACAGATACGCAGTATTTT.

V usage is TRBV12-5 and J usage is TRBJ2-3; 11 nucleotides match TRBD1. Germline V gene lookup returns CDR1 LGHNT and CDR2 FRNRAP. The CDR3 loop spans 15 amino acids. J was trimmed by 3 bases and V by 6 bases; bases with no gene match: 5. CDR3 in amino acids: CASGRTGGWTDTQYF. In nucleotides, the CDR3 is TGTGCTAGTGGACGGACAGGGGGCTGGACAGATACGCAGTATTTT.

This clone appeared a single time. This chain connects TRBV5-1 to TRBJ2-7, with 10 bases lining up with TRBD1. V lost 4 bases, J lost 6 bases, and 10 bases stayed unmatched. Looked up from germline, CDR1 is SGHRS and CDR2 is YFSETQ. The CDR3 covers 15 residues. Here the CDR3 reads CASSPDGTGVTEQYF. For the CDR3, the DNA is TGCGCCAGCAGCCCTGACGGGACAGGGGTTACCGAGCAGTACTTC.

This clone was seen once. V and J are TRBV27 and TRBJ1-5; 9 nucleotides agree with TRBD1. V lost 6 bases to trimming and J lost 3 bases; unmatched junction nucleotides: 6. This CDR3 has 15 residues. Germline CDR1 is MNHEY and CDR2 is SMNVEV (reference sequence). Written as DNA, the CDR3 is TGTGCCAGCAGACGGACAGGGGAACACAATCAGCCCCAGCATTTT. Translated: CASRRTGEHNQPQHF.

This clone occurred many times. The CDR3 bases are TGCGCCAGCAGTTCTCCAGACAGGGCCACTGAAGCTTTCTTT. As protein: CASSSPDRATEAFF. The chain joins TRBV5-1 to TRBJ1-1; 7 positions match TRBD1. J lost 4 bases, V lost 5 bases, and 8 bases had no gene match. The CDR3 sequence is 14 residues long. Germline V gives CDR1 SGHRS, CDR2 YFSETQ.

This chain connects TRBV6-6 to TRBJ1-2; D call uncertain. This CDR3 contains 15 residues. Germline assignment: CDR1 MNHNY and CDR2 SVGAGI (reference sequence). V lost 2 bases to trimming and J lost 7 bases, with 17 bases between them. The CDR3 coding sequence is TGTGCCAGCAGTTACACCGGCGATGCGGTGGGTGGCTACACCTTC. Translating it yields CASSYTGDAVGGYTF.

J is TRBJ1-2 and V is TRBV28; D not certain. The CDR3 runs 13 residues. CDR1 is MDHEN, CDR2 SYDVKM, per germline. V lost 7 bases, J lost 10 bases, and 19 bases lay in between. CDR3 coding DNA: TGTGCCAGCACCCCATACCCTGGGAGAAACTACACCTTC. This sequence encodes CASTPYPGRNYTF.

This clone was detected only once. J is TRBJ1-5 and V is TRBV15; perhaps TRBD1 as D (6 bases). V lost 4 bases and J lost 7, with 14 bases in between. The CDR3 is made up of 14 amino acids. CDR1 LNHNV and CDR2 YYDKDF come from the germline V gene (reference sequence). CDR3 sequence: CATSTPQGFQPQHF. The CDR3 region has the DNA TGTGCCACCAGCACCCCTCAGGGGTTCCAGCCCCAGCATTTT.

The genes are TRBV19 and TRBJ2-7; 7 positions match TRBD1. The CDR3 is 13 residues long. The germline CDR1 and CDR2 sequences are LNHDA and SQIVND (reference sequence). With V trimmed by 5 bases and J by 5 bases, 6 bases remained unmatched. The CDR3 DNA reads as TGTGCCAGTAGTGGGGTTGACAGGGACGAGCAGTACTTC. This sequence encodes CASSGVDRDEQYF.

This clone counts as medium-sized. The chain links TRBV7-6 to TRBJ2-7; TRBD2 might be the D (5 bases). The V and J ends lost 1 base and 4 bases respectively, with 14 bases between them. The germline CDR1 and CDR2 sequences are SGHVS and FNYEAQ. CDR3 size: 15 residues. The CDR3 region is CASSLGETAGYEQYF. The CDR3 DNA reads as TGTGCCAGCAGCTTAGGTGAGACGGCGGGTTACGAGCAGTACTTC.

The chain recombines TRBV6-2 or TRBV6-3 with TRBJ2-1; D not resolved. Deletions cut 2 bases from V and 6 bases from J, with 8 bases between. The CDR3 length is 13 residues. CDR1 MNHEY and CDR2 SVGEGT come from the germline V gene. The CDR3 region is CASSYTRSNEQFF. The CDR3 DNA is TGTGCCAGCAGTTACACCCGGAGCAATGAGCAGTTCTTC.

The chain combines TRBV19 with TRBJ2-2; D tentatively reads TRBD1 or TRBD2 (5 bases each). Trimming took off 7 bases at V and 5 bases at J, with 11 bases between the two ends. CDR1 and CDR2 (germline): LNHDA, SQIVND (reference sequence). The CDR3 sequence is 13 residues long. This CDR3 is CASTPWGTGELFF. DNA of the CDR3: TGTGCCAGTACCCCGTGGGGGACCGGGGAGCTGTTTTTT. Based on the CDR3 plus reference TRBV19 and TRBJ2-2, the full variable domain is DGGITQSPKYLFRKEGQNVTLSCEQNLNHDAMYWYRQDPGQGLRLIYYSQIVNDFQKGDIAEGYSVSREKKESFPLTVTSAQKNPTAFYLCASTPWGTGELFFGEGSRLTVL.

The chain uses TRBV7-6 and TRBJ2-3; D is undetermined. Trimming took off 5 bases at V and 2 bases at J, with 17 bases between the two ends. The V gene's germline CDR1 is SGHVS and CDR2 FNYEAQ. The CDR3 is 16 residues long. The CDR3 is CASSPLSASHTDTQYF. The CDR3 coding sequence is TGTGCCAGCAGCCCCCTGTCCGCCTCCCACACAGATACGCAGTATTTT.

V is TRBV7-6 and J is TRBJ2-7, with D maybe TRBD2 (7 bases). The CDR3 is made up of 17 amino acids. Trimming stripped 0 bases from V and 0 bases from J, with 15 bases between. CDR1 is SGHVS, CDR2 FNYEAQ, per germline. DNA for the CDR3: TGTGCCAGCAGCTTAGCGGCGGGGGCCACAAACTCCTACGAGCAGTACTTC. Encoded protein: CASSLAAGATNSYEQYF.

About this clone: Compared with germline, one end of the junction differs, possibly owing to a read error. J is TRBJ2-1 and V is TRBV2; D is possibly TRBD2 (5 bases). This CDR3 is built from 14 residues. Per germline, CDR1 SNHLY and CDR2 FYNNEI. The CDR3 bases are TGTGCCAGGGGATCACTAGTTCCCTACGATGAGCAGTTCTTC. Protein sequence: CARGSLVPYDEQFF.

The J gene is TRBJ1-1, the V gene TRBV7-2; no firm D call. The V and J ends lost 1 base and 10 bases respectively, with 13 bases between them. This CDR3 has 13 amino acids. Germline CDR1 reads SGHTA; CDR2 reads FQGNSA. The CDR3 protein is CASSLGVRLGAFF. In nucleotides, the CDR3 is TGTGCCAGCAGCTTAGGTGTCAGGCTTGGAGCTTTCTTT.

The rearrangement links TRBV3-1 (or the pseudogene TRBV3-2) to TRBJ1-1; D may be TRBD1 (5 bases). The V and J ends lost 1 base and 1 base respectively, with 10 bases between them. The CDR3 has 15 residues. In germline, CDR1 is LGHDT, CDR2 YNNKEL (reference sequence). Here the CDR3 reads CASSQVGGENTEAFF. The CDR3 nucleotides read TGTGCCAGCAGCCAAGTCGGAGGGGAGAACACTGAAGCTTTCTTT.

The chain is built from TRBV11-2 and TRBJ2-4, with 10 bases matching TRBD2. This CDR3 is 16 amino acids long. With 1 base clipped from V and 6 bases from J, the junction kept 6 bases outside the gene matches. Germline CDR1 reads SGHAT; CDR2 reads FQNNGV. CDR3 in amino acids: CASSLASGGGLNIQYF. The CDR3 DNA sequence: TGTGCCAGCAGCTTAGCTAGCGGGGGAGGCCTAAACATTCAGTACTTC.

This clone was picked up one time. The rearrangement uses TRBV19 and TRBJ1-5, with 8 bases lining up with TRBD1. CDR1 is LNHDA and CDR2 is SQIVND in the germline V gene (reference sequence). V gave up 5 bases and J gave up 1 base; unmatched junction bases: 7. This CDR3 spans 16 amino acids. The CDR3 sequence: CASSGRQGLSNQPQHF. The CDR3 DNA is TGTGCCAGTAGTGGACGACAGGGGTTGAGCAATCAGCCCCAGCATTTT. Filled out from reference TRBV19 and TRBJ1-5, the complete variable domain reads DGGITQSPKYLFRKEGQNVTLSCEQNLNHDAMYWYRQDPGQGLRLIYYSQIVNDFQKGDIAEGYSVSREKKESFPLTVTSAQKNPTAFYLCASSGRQGLSNQPQHFGDGTRLSIL.

V and J are TRBV16 and TRBJ2-3; TRBD1 agrees at 7 bases. Germline loops: CDR1 KGHSY, CDR2 FQNENV. The CDR3 runs to 15 residues. The junction had 6 bases not matched to a gene; V was cut back by 0 bases and J by 6 bases. The CDR3 nucleotides read TGTGCCAGCAGCCAATCTCGGACAGGCGGTGATACGCAGTATTTT. Encoded protein: CASSQSRTGGDTQYF.